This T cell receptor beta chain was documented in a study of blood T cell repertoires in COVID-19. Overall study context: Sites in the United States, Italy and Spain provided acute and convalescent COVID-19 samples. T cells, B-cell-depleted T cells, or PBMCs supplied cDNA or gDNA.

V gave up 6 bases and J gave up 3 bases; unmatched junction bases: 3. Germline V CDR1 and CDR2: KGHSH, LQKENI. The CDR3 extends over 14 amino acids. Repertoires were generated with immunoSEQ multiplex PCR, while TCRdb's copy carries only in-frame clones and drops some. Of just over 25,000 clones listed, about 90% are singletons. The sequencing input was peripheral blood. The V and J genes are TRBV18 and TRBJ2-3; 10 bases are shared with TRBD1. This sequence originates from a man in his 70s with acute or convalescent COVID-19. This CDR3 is CASSGTGETDTQYF. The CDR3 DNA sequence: TGTGCCAGCTCCGGGACAGGGGAAACAGATACGCAGTATTTT. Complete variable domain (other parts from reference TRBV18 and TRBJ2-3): NAGVMQNPRHLVRRRGQEARLRCSPMKGHSHVYWYRQLPEEGLKFMVYLQKENIIDESGMPKERFSAEFPKEGPSILRIQQVVRGDSAAYFCASSGTGETDTQYFGPGTRLTVL.